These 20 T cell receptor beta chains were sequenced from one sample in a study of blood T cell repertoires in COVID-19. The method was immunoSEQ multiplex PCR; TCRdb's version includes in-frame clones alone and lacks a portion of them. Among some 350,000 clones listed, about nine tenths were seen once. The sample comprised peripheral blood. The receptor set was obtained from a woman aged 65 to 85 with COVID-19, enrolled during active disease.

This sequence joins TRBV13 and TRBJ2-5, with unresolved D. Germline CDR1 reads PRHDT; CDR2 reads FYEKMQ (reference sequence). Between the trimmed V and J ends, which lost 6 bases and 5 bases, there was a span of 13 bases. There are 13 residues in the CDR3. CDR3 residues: CASRPGLRETQYF. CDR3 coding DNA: TGTGCCAGCAGGCCCGGTCTGAGGGAGACCCAGTACTTC.

The CDR3 here is CASSLAGRGGTGELFF. The DNA of the CDR3 is TGCGCCAGCAGCTTGGCGGGCCGAGGGGGCACCGGGGAGCTGTTTTTT. V gene TRBV5-1 combines with J gene TRBJ2-2; TRBD1 is a possible D gene (6 bases). The CDR3 is 16 amino acids. From germline, CDR1 is SGHRS and CDR2 YFSETQ. V was shortened by 0 bases and J by 4 bases, with 13 bases between the two germline ends.

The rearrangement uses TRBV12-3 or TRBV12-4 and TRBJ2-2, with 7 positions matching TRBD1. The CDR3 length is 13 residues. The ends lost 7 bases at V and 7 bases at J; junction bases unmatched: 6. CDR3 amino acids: CASTSTGIGELFF. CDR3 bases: TGTGCCAGCACCTCGACAGGGATCGGGGAGCTGTTTTTT.

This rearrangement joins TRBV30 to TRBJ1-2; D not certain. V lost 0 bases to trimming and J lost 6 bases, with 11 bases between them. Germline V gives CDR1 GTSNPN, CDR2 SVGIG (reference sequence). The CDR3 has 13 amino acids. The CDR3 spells CAWSVRASDGYTF. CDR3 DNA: TGTGCCTGGAGTGTTCGAGCCTCGGATGGCTACACCTTC.

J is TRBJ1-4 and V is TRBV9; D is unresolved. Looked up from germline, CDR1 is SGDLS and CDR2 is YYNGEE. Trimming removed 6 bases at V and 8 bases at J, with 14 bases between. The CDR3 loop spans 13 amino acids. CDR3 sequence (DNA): TGTGCCAGCAAGGGAGGAGAAAGCGAAAAACTGTTTTTT. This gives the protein CASKGGESEKLFF.

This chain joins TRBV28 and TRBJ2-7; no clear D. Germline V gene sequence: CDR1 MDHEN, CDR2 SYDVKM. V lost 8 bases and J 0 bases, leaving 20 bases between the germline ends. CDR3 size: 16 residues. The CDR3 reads CASSPRQALSSYEQYF. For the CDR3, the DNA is TGTGCCAGCTCACCACGCCAGGCCCTCAGCTCCTACGAGCAGTACTTC.

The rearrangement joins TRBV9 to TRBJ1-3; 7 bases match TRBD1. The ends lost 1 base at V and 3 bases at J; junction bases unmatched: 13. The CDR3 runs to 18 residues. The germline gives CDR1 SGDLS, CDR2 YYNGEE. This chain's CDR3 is CASSVSPGGWYNGNTIYF. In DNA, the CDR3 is TGTGCCAGCAGCGTAAGTCCAGGGGGATGGTATAATGGAAACACCATATATTTT.

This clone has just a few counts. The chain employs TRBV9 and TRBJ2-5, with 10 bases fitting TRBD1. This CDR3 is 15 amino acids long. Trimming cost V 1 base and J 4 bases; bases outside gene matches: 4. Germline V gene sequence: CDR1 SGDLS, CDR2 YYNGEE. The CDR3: CASSVSGTGVETQYF. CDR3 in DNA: TGTGCCAGCAGCGTATCCGGGACAGGGGTAGAGACCCAGTACTTC. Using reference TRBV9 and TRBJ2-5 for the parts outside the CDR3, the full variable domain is DSGVTQTPKHLITATGQRVTLRCSPRSGDLSVYWYQQSLDQGLQFLIQYYNGEERAKGNILERFSAQQFPDLHSELNLSSLELGDSALYFCASSVSGTGVETQYFGPGTRLLVL.

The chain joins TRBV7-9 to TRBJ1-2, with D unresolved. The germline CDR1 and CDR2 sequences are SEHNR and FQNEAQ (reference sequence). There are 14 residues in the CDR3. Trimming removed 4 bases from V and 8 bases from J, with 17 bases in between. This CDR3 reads CASSSRFGREGYTF. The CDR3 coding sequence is TGTGCCAGCAGCTCCCGCTTCGGTCGGGAAGGCTACACCTTC.

CDR3 coding DNA: TGTGCCAGCTCACCACTTTTTAGCGGGAAAGAGACCCAGTACTTC. It encodes CASSPLFSGKETQYF. The chain recombines TRBV18 with TRBJ2-5, with 8 bases that match TRBD2. V trimming: 1 base; J trimming: 3 bases; junction bases outside the gene matches: 4. The germline V gene has CDR1 KGHSH and CDR2 LQKENI. CDR3 length: 15 residues.

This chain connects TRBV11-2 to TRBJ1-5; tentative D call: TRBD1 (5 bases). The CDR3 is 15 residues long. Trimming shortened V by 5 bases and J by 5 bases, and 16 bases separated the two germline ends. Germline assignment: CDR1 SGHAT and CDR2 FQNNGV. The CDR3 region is CASSPRLGGDQPQHF. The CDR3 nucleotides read TGTGCCAGCAGCCCGCGGTTGGGGGGGGATCAGCCCCAGCATTTT.

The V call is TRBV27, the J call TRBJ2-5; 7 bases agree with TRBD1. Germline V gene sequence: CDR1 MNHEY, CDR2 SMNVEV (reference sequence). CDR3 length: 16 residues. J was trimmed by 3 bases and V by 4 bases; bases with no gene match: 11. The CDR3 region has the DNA TGTGCCAGCAGTTCTAAACAGGGGAATGAAAAAGAGACCCAGTACTTC. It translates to CASSSKQGNEKETQYF.

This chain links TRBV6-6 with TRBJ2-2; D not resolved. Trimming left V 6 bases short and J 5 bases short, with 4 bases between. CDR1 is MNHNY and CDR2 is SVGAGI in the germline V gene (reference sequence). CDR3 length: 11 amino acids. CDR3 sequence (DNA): TGTGCCAGCAGAGAGACCGGGGAGCTGTTTTTT. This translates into CASRETGELFF.

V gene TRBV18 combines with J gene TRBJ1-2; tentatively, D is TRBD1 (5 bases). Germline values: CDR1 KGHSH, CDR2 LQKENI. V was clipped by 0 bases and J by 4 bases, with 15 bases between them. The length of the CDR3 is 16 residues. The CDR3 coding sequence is TGTGCCAGCTCACCACCGTGGGCAGGGAACGGCTATGGCTACACCTTC. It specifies CASSPPWAGNGYGYTF. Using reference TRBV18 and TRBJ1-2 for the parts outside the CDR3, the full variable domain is NAGVMQNPRHLVRRRGQEARLRCSPMKGHSHVYWYRQLPEEGLKFMVYLQKENIIDESGMPKERFSAEFPKEGPSILRIQQVVRGDSAAYFCASSPPWAGNGYGYTFGSGTRLTVV.

CDR3 loop: CASSSDRDNYGYTF. The CDR3 nucleotides are TGTGCCAGCAGTTCGGACAGGGATAACTATGGCTACACCTTC. V is TRBV28 and J is TRBJ1-2; 8 bases agree with TRBD1. Germline assignment: CDR1 MDHEN and CDR2 SYDVKM. There are 14 residues in the CDR3. V trimming: 4 bases; J trimming: 1 base; junction bases outside the gene matches: 2.

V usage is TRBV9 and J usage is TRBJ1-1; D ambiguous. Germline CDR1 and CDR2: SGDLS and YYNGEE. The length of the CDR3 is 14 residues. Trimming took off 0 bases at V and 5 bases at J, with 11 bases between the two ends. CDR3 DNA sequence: TGTGCCAGCAGCGTAGGGCCGGGAGGGACTGAAGCTTTCTTT. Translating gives CASSVGPGGTEAFF.

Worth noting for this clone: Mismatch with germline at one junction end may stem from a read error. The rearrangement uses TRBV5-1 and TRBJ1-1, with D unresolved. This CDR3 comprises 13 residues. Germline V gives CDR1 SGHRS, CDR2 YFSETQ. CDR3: CASSFGRNPEAFF. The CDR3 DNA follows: TGCGCCAGCAGCTTCGGGAGGAACCCTGAAGCTTTCTTT.

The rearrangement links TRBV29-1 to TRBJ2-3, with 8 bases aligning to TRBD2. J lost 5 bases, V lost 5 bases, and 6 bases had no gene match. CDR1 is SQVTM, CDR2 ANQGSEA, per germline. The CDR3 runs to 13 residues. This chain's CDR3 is CSVLPGGVDTQYF. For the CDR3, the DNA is TGCAGCGTTTTGCCGGGAGGGGTAGATACGCAGTATTTT.

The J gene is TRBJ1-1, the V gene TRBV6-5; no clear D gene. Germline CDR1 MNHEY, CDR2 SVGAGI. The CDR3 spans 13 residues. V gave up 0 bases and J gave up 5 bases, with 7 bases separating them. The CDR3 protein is CASSYSKRTEAFF. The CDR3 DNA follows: TGTGCCAGCAGTTACTCGAAGAGGACTGAAGCTTTCTTT.

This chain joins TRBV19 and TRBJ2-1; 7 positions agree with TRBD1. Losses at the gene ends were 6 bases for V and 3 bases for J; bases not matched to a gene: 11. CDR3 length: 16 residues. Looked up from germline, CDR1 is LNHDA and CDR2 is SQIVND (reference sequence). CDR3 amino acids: CASRLSPGGDYNEQFF. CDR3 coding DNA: TGTGCCAGTAGGCTAAGCCCAGGGGGAGACTACAATGAGCAGTTCTTC.